The present TCR beta chain was sequenced within a study of T cell changes during pregnancy in multiple sclerosis. Between the trimmed V and J ends, which lost 2 bases and 2 bases, there was a span of 9 bases. The germline V gene has CDR1 LNHDA and CDR2 SQIVND (reference sequence). CDR3 size: 14 residues. The protocol was immunoSEQ multiplex PCR, while the TCRdb copy is restricted to in-frame clones and leaves out a portion. In the table there are around 70,000 clones, 80% to 95% of which are singletons. The material was CD4+ T cells from peripheral blood mononuclear cells, obtained after pregnancy. This sequence joins TRBV19 and TRBJ1-1; no reliable D call. This TCR came from a female donor with multiple sclerosis, enrolled in a pregnancy study. The CDR3 DNA sequence: TGTGCCAGTAGTATAAACAGAGAAAACACTGAAGCTTTCTTT. Translation gives CASSINRENTEAFF.